Listed below are T cell receptor beta chains from one sample, sequenced in a study of blood T cell repertoires in COVID-19. TCRdb's copy holds only in-frame clones and misses some; the assay was immunoSEQ multiplex PCR. The sample includes 200,000 to 250,000 clones, approximately 83% of them seen just once. The sequencing sample was made of peripheral blood. The receptors were sampled from a human donor in a cohort sampled during active COVID-19. Both conserved end residues are part of each CDR3. The D gene is left open where the match is weak. Where a row states a size, it is once, few, many or the class of an expanded clone; other rows omit it.

v_call: TRBV28
j_call: TRBJ1-5
clone_size: NA
d_call: NA
cdr3_nt: TGTGCCAGCACAGTGAGCAATCAGCCCCAGCATTTT
cdr3_aa: CASTVSNQPQHF

v_call: TRBV5-6
j_call: TRBJ2-7
clone_size: NA
d_call: TRBD1
cdr3_nt: TGTGCCAGCCGGACGACAGGGGGCTACGAGCAGTACTTC
cdr3_aa: CASRTTGGYEQYF

v_call: TRBV28
j_call: TRBJ2-7
clone_size: NA
d_call: TRBD2
cdr3_nt: TGTGCCAGCAGTCCTAGCGGGTCGCCCTCCTACGAGCAGTACTTC
cdr3_aa: CASSPSGSPSYEQYF

v_call: TRBV14
j_call: TRBJ2-1
clone_size: few
d_call: NA
cdr3_nt: TGTGCCAGCAGCCCCGTCACAGGGCAGGAAGATGAGCAGTTCTTC
cdr3_aa: CASSPVTGQEDEQFF

v_call: TRBV6-5
j_call: TRBJ2-2
clone_size: NA
d_call: TRBD1
cdr3_nt: TGTGCCAGCAGTAAGGACAGGGTTGATACCGGGGAGCTGTTTTTT
cdr3_aa: CASSKDRVDTGELFF

v_call: TRBV10-2
j_call: TRBJ2-2
clone_size: NA
d_call: NA
cdr3_nt: TGCGCCAGCAGGACCCTCGGTCAACGCGGGGCAAACGGGGAGCTGTTTTTT
cdr3_aa: CASRTLGQRGANGELFF

v_call: TRBV18
j_call: TRBJ2-2
clone_size: NA
d_call: NA
cdr3_nt: TGTGCCAGCTCACTCCGGGAGGGGGCCACCGGGGAGCTGTTTTTT
cdr3_aa: CASSLREGATGELFF

v_call: TRBV7-2
j_call: TRBJ2-2
clone_size: NA
d_call: TRBD1
cdr3_nt: TGTGCCAGCAGCTTTAAGGGGGCCAGCGGGGAGCTGTTTTTT
cdr3_aa: CASSFKGASGELFF

v_call: TRBV9
j_call: TRBJ2-5
clone_size: NA
d_call: TRBD2
cdr3_nt: TGTGCCAGCAGCGTAGGGCTAGCGGGGATCCAAGAGACCCAGTACTTC
cdr3_aa: CASSVGLAGIQETQYF

v_call: TRBV6-6
j_call: TRBJ1-5
clone_size: NA
d_call: NA
cdr3_nt: TGTGCCAGCACACAGGAAGGTCAGCCCCAGCATTTT
cdr3_aa: CASTQEGQPQHF

v_call: TRBV7-2
j_call: TRBJ1-1
clone_size: NA
d_call: NA
cdr3_nt: TGTGCCAGCAGCTTAGGGTATGACAGTGAAGCTTTCTTT
cdr3_aa: CASSLGYDSEAFF

v_call: TRBV5-5
j_call: TRBJ2-4
clone_size: once
d_call: TRBD2
cdr3_nt: TGTGCCAGCAGCGTAGTCGCGGGGGGTATAGCCAAAAACATTCAGTACTTC
cdr3_aa: CASSVVAGGIAKNIQYF

v_call: TRBV6-5
j_call: TRBJ2-7
clone_size: few
d_call: NA
cdr3_nt: TGTGCCAGCAGATCAACACACGAGCAGTACTTC
cdr3_aa: CASRSTHEQYF

v_call: TRBV3-1/TRBV3-2
j_call: TRBJ1-6
clone_size: NA
d_call: NA
cdr3_nt: TGTGCCAGCAGCCAAAACAGGGTGGGTAATTCACCCCTCCACTTT
cdr3_aa: CASSQNRVGNSPLHF

v_call: TRBV19
j_call: TRBJ1-1
clone_size: NA
d_call: NA
cdr3_nt: TGTGCCAGTAGTATAAACTTAGAAAACACTGAAGCTTTCTTT
cdr3_aa: CASSINLENTEAFF

v_call: TRBV5-5
j_call: TRBJ2-2
clone_size: NA
d_call: NA
cdr3_nt: TGTGCCAGCAGCTTGGTCACAGCAACCGGGGAGCTGTTTTTT
cdr3_aa: CASSLVTATGELFF

v_call: TRBV24-1
j_call: TRBJ2-3
clone_size: NA
d_call: TRBD1
cdr3_nt: TGTGCCACCAGTGAGTTGGGACAGGGGTCCACAGATACGCAGTATTTT
cdr3_aa: CATSELGQGSTDTQYF

v_call: TRBV6-5
j_call: TRBJ2-7
clone_size: NA
d_call: NA
cdr3_nt: TGTGCCAGCAGGCTAGATGAGGGATTCTACGAGCAGTACTTC
cdr3_aa: CASRLDEGFYEQYF

v_call: TRBV7-9
j_call: TRBJ2-7
clone_size: NA
d_call: NA
cdr3_nt: TGTGCCAGCAGCTTAGTCCCTTCTGCCTACTACGAGCAGTACTTC
cdr3_aa: CASSLVPSAYYEQYF

v_call: TRBV7-9
j_call: TRBJ2-7
clone_size: NA
d_call: NA
cdr3_nt: TGTGCCAGCAGCTCCCCAAAGAGGTCTAACGAGCAGTACTTC
cdr3_aa: CASSSPKRSNEQYF

v_call: TRBV25-1
j_call: TRBJ2-7
clone_size: NA
d_call: NA
cdr3_nt: TGTGCCAGCAGTGGGGGGCTGGTAAAGCAGTACTTC
cdr3_aa: CASSGGLVKQYF

v_call: TRBV5-1
j_call: TRBJ1-1
clone_size: NA
d_call: NA
cdr3_nt: TGCGCCAGCAGCCCTATGCATAACACTGAAGCTTTCTTT
cdr3_aa: CASSPMHNTEAFF